The 15 T cell receptor beta chains in this list originate from one sample, sequenced in a study of T cell clonotyping in hematopoietic cell transplantation. Here immunoSEQ multiplex PCR was the method, and the copy in TCRdb shows in-frame clones only, minus some. The table includes about 880 clones, roughly 62% detected once. The material was peripheral blood mononuclear cells, obtained 30 days after allogeneic stem cell transplant. The receptors stem from a male patient between 55 and 70 years old who had an allogeneic stem cell transplant, so the T cells may come from the graft donor. Some clones in this sample may be carry-over from other donors' samples.

This chain uses TRBV5-1 with TRBJ1-1; the D is unclear. The V and J ends lost 0 bases and 8 bases respectively, with 8 bases between them. This CDR3 spans 12 amino acids. The germline CDR1 and CDR2 sequences are SGHRS and YFSETQ. The CDR3 region has the DNA TGCGCCAGCAGCTTGGTGGGAGAGGAAGCTTTCTTT. Protein product: CASSLVGEEAFF.

This clone was seen a handful of times. The V call is TRBV5-1, the J call TRBJ1-2; TRBD1 aligns across 7 bases. Germline V lookup: CDR1 SGHRS, CDR2 YFSETQ. Trimming at V came to 4 bases and at J to 8 bases, leaving 17 bases not matched to a gene. The CDR3 length is 16 residues. The CDR3 DNA sequence: TGCGCCAGCAGCCCCTTTAGCGACACAGGGGTGGTCGGCTACACCTTC. Its protein is CASSPFSDTGVVGYTF.

This clone is categorized as large. The chain has TRBV5-4 and TRBJ2-3; no reliable D call. The CDR3 covers 12 residues. V was cut by 4 bases and J by 8 bases, with 11 bases left in between. CDR1 and CDR2 from the germline V gene are SGHNT and YYREEE (reference sequence). The CDR3 DNA sequence: TGTGCCAGCAGCCAAGGAACGGGTACGCAGTATTTT. Its protein product is CASSQGTGTQYF.

The V call is TRBV19, the J call TRBJ1-5; tentatively, D is TRBD1 (5 bases). CDR1 and CDR2 (germline): LNHDA, SQIVND (reference sequence). Between the trimmed V and J ends, which lost 4 bases and 5 bases, there was a span of 9 bases. The CDR3 runs 13 residues. This CDR3 reads CASSTQTDQPQHF. The CDR3 nucleotides are TGTGCCAGTAGTACCCAGACAGATCAGCCCCAGCATTTT.

The rearrangement uses TRBV11-1 and TRBJ1-2; tentatively, D is TRBD1 (5 bases). The V gene lost 5 bases and the J gene lost 3 bases, with 19 bases spanning the gap. CDR3 length: 16 amino acids. From germline, CDR1 is SGHAT and CDR2 FQDESV (reference sequence). The CDR3 reads CASSRLPGGTDYGYTF. The CDR3, as DNA: TGTGCCAGCAGCAGACTACCGGGGGGGACCGACTATGGCTACACCTTC.

The gene calls are TRBV6-5 and TRBJ1-2; D uncertain. Trimming cost V 5 bases and J 6 bases, with 13 bases left between them. The CDR3 covers 13 residues. Per germline, CDR1 MNHEY and CDR2 SVGAGI. The DNA for the CDR3 is TGTGCCAGCAGTAACCGACCCTATCATGGCTACACCTTC. Its protein is CASSNRPYHGYTF.

V gene TRBV13 combines with J gene TRBJ2-1; 8 bases align to TRBD2. V trimming: 5 bases; J trimming: 12 bases; junction bases outside the gene matches: 15. This CDR3 spans 15 amino acids. Germline CDR1 PRHDT, CDR2 FYEKMQ (reference sequence). This chain's CDR3 is CASSDLAGMLGRQFF. The CDR3 region has the DNA TGTGCCAGCAGCGACCTAGCGGGTATGCTCGGTCGGCAGTTCTTC.

V and J are TRBV10-3 and TRBJ1-2; D gene unclear. CDR1 is ENHRY and CDR2 is SYGVKD in the germline V gene. The CDR3 covers 12 residues. Trimming removed 4 bases from V and 1 base from J, with 4 bases in between. The CDR3 sequence: CAISGHNYGYTF. The CDR3 DNA reads TGTGCCATCAGTGGACATAACTATGGCTACACCTTC.

Turning to this clone: At one end the junction does not follow the germline gene, possibly because of a read error. The chain carries TRBV10-3 and TRBJ1-2; D ambiguous. The CDR3 is 15 residues long. Germline V gene data show CDR1 as ENHRY and CDR2 as SYGVKD. CDR3 nucleotide sequence: TGTGCCAGCAGTGAAGAAGGATTTCCTAACTATGGCTACACCTTC. Translated: CASSEEGFPNYGYTF.

This clone was detected only once. The chain links TRBV4-1 to TRBJ1-4; D remains ambiguous. The germline gives CDR1 MGHRA, CDR2 YSYEKL. There are 12 residues in the CDR3. With 1 base removed from V and 6 bases from J, the gap between germline ends came to 3 bases. The CDR3, as DNA: TGCGCCAGCAGCCAAGTATATGAAAAACTGTTTTTT. This translates into CASSQVYEKLFF.

The CDR3 DNA sequence: TGTGCCAGCAGTGTACAGGGCTCGGGAAACACCATATATTTT. This translates into CASSVQGSGNTIYF. The rearrangement joins TRBV9 to TRBJ1-3; maybe TRBD1 (6 bases). Germline V gene sequence: CDR1 SGDLS, CDR2 YYNGEE. The CDR3 is 14 residues long. V shed 5 bases and J shed 4 bases, with 13 bases lying between them.

The chain employs TRBV5-1 and TRBJ2-2; no clear D. Germline CDR1 is SGHRS and CDR2 is YFSETQ. V lost 0 bases and J lost 6, with 3 bases in between. The CDR3 has 12 residues. The CDR3 here is CASSLGPGELFF. The CDR3 DNA is TGCGCCAGCAGCTTGGGGCCCGGGGAGCTGTTTTTT.

For the CDR3, the DNA is TGCGCCAGCACGGGCAATCAAGAGACCCAGTACTTC. Translated: CASTGNQETQYF. This sequence joins TRBV5-1 and TRBJ2-5; unclear D gene. Germline values: CDR1 SGHRS, CDR2 YFSETQ. CDR3 length: 12 amino acids. The V end lost 6 bases, the J end lost 2 bases, and 8 bases lay between the germline ends.

The table lists this clone with a count of one. V is TRBV19 and J is TRBJ2-5, with a tentative D call TRBD2 (5 bases). The CDR3 is 15 amino acids. Germline V lookup: CDR1 LNHDA, CDR2 SQIVND (reference sequence). V was cut by 3 bases and J by 3 bases, with 14 bases left in between. CDR3 amino acids: CASSILAASKETQYF. In nucleotides, the CDR3 is TGTGCCAGTAGTATCCTAGCAGCCTCAAAAGAGACCCAGTACTTC.

The genes are TRBV29-1 and TRBJ2-1; D is possibly TRBD1 or TRBD2 (6 bases each). Germline V gene sequence: CDR1 SQVTM, CDR2 ANQGSEA. The V and J ends lost 5 bases and 4 bases respectively, with 21 bases between them. The CDR3 runs 16 residues. CDR3: CSVKGSGAGEYNEQFF. The CDR3 DNA reads TGCAGCGTTAAAGGGTCGGGGGCTGGGGAATACAATGAGCAGTTCTTC.